These 26 T cell receptor beta chains were sequenced from one sample in a study of blood T cell repertoires in COVID-19. Measured with immunoSEQ multiplex PCR; TCRdb has only the in-frame clones, and not every one. The repertoire holds about 150,000 clones, with about 88% as singletons. Sequences were obtained from PBMCs or T cells enriched from blood (not recorded which). Receptors were obtained from a woman aged 45 to 65 who had recovered from COVID-19.

The chain couples TRBV4-3 to TRBJ1-5, with a tentative D call TRBD1 (5 bases). This CDR3 spans 15 amino acids. Germline V CDR1 and CDR2: LGHNA, YSLEER. Trimming left V 1 base short and J 6 bases short, with 13 bases between. Here the CDR3 DNA reads TGCGCCAGCAGCCAAGGTTCGGGGGGGGGTCAGCCCCAGCATTTT. As protein: CASSQGSGGGQPQHF.

The rearrangement joins TRBV12-2 to TRBJ2-2; the table's D call of TRBD2 was not tested on the DNA. TRBV12-2 is noted as a pseudogene. The CDR3 covers 17 residues. CDR3 nucleotides: TGTGCAAGTCGCTTATTTGGACTAGCGGGAGTACACGGGGAGCTGTTTTTT. The encoded protein is CASRLFGLAGVHGELFF.

The chain carries TRBV19 and TRBJ2-5; D uncertain. Germline-derived CDR1 and CDR2 are LNHDA and SQIVND (reference sequence). V lost 5 bases and J 1 base, leaving 8 bases between the germline ends. The CDR3 length is 13 residues. For the CDR3, the DNA is TGTGCCAGTAGTCAGCAGGTCCAAGAGACCCAGTACTTC. Encoded protein: CASSQQVQETQYF.

This clone was seen just once. The chain combines TRBV7-9 with TRBJ1-2; 9 bases are shared with TRBD1. The CDR3 totals 16 residues. The V gene's germline CDR1 is SEHNR and CDR2 FQNEAQ (reference sequence). The J segment lost 6 bases and the V segment lost 5 bases, leaving 13 bases of the junction unmatched. DNA of the CDR3: TGTGCCAGCAGCCCCACCTCTTATCGGGACAGGGATGGCTACACCTTC. The encoded protein is CASSPTSYRDRDGYTF.

This clone was counted a few times. The rearrangement joins TRBV30 to TRBJ2-7, with no clear D. Germline V gene sequence: CDR1 GTSNPN, CDR2 SVGIG (reference sequence). The CDR3 runs to 12 residues. Trimming took 4 bases from V and 1 from J, leaving 8 bases between them. CDR3 nucleotides: TGTGCCTGGACGAGGCAGTCCTACGAGCAGTACTTC. This sequence encodes CAWTRQSYEQYF.

The genes are TRBV5-4 and TRBJ2-1; 7 nucleotides agree with TRBD1. Germline-derived CDR1 and CDR2 are SGHNT and YYREEE (reference sequence). V trimming: 4 bases; J trimming: 7 bases; junction bases outside the gene matches: 11. There are 15 residues in the CDR3. As DNA, the CDR3 is TGTGCCAGCAGCCCGGACAGGAGGTCCCCAAATGAGCAGTTCTTC. This encodes CASSPDRRSPNEQFF.

This clone has only one observation. The chain links TRBV4-1 to TRBJ2-3; 10 bases fit TRBD2. V was pared by 4 bases and J by 5 bases, with 12 bases of the junction left unmatched. Germline loops: CDR1 MGHRA, CDR2 YSYEKL. The CDR3 sequence is 17 residues long. CDR3 coding DNA: TGCGCCAGCAGCCCGCCACTAGCGGGAAAGGGGAGAGATACGCAGTATTTT. This encodes CASSPPLAGKGRDTQYF.

The chain joins TRBV7-6 to TRBJ1-2; 9 positions match TRBD1. The CDR3 loop spans 15 amino acids. V gave up 5 bases and J gave up 7 bases; unmatched junction bases: 11. The germline V gene has CDR1 SGHVS and CDR2 FNYEAQ. In DNA form, the CDR3 reads TGTGCCAGCAGCATTTCGGAGGGACAGGGTGGTGGCTACACCTTC. The encoded protein is CASSISEGQGGGYTF.

The rearrangement joins TRBV9 to TRBJ1-1, with TRBD1 matching 7 bases. This CDR3 comprises 17 residues. Unmatched junction bases numbered 10, after V lost 0 bases and J lost 2 bases. Germline V gene lookup returns CDR1 SGDLS and CDR2 YYNGEE. CDR3 loop: CASSVDPRGRRNTEAFF. CDR3 DNA sequence: TGTGCCAGCAGCGTAGATCCAAGGGGGCGCAGAAACACTGAAGCTTTCTTT.

The J gene is TRBJ2-1, the V gene TRBV29-1; 7 nucleotides line up with TRBD1. The CDR3 is 13 residues long. Germline CDR1 and CDR2: SQVTM and ANQGSEA. The V and J ends lost 6 bases and 12 bases, in that order; junction bases with no gene match: 14. The CDR3 spells CSVGPTGPYGQFF. In nucleotides, the CDR3 is TGCAGCGTCGGTCCGACAGGGCCATATGGGCAGTTCTTC.

J is TRBJ1-1 and V is TRBV5-1; D is unresolved. This CDR3 is built from 13 residues. Per the germline V gene, CDR1 is SGHRS and CDR2 is YFSETQ. The V end lost 0 bases, the J end lost 7 bases, and 10 bases lay between the germline ends. CDR3: CASSLAGRSEAFF. CDR3 bases: TGCGCCAGCAGCTTGGCGGGGAGGAGTGAAGCTTTCTTT.

This rearrangement joins TRBV7-9 to TRBJ2-7; 7 nucleotides line up with TRBD1. Germline CDR1 is SEHNR and CDR2 is FQNEAQ (reference sequence). After removal of 1 base from V and 3 bases from J, the junction contained 3 bases not matched to a gene. The CDR3 runs to 14 residues. CDR3 protein: CASSLEGGNYEQYF. The CDR3 nucleotides are TGTGCCAGCAGCTTAGAAGGGGGCAACTACGAGCAGTACTTC.

This chain connects TRBV6-5 to TRBJ2-7; TRBD1 matches 12 bases. J was trimmed by 4 bases and V by 7 bases; bases with no gene match: 8. Germline V gives CDR1 MNHEY, CDR2 SVGAGI. The CDR3 is 15 amino acids. The CDR3 DNA reads as TGTGCCAGCACTTTAGGGACAGGGGGCGTTTACGAGCAGTACTTC. Encoded protein: CASTLGTGGVYEQYF.

The chain recombines TRBV30 with TRBJ2-1, with D unclear. The V gene lost 1 base and the J gene lost 8 bases, with 15 bases spanning the gap. Germline assignment: CDR1 GTSNPN and CDR2 SVGIG (reference sequence). The CDR3 totals 14 residues. The CDR3 spells CAWSGLSLGDEQFF. Here the CDR3 DNA reads TGTGCCTGGAGTGGGCTAAGCCTGGGCGATGAGCAGTTCTTC.

The DNA for the CDR3 is TGTGCCAGCAGCACCCGACAGGGACGAGGTAACACTGAAGCTTTCTTT. Encoded protein: CASSTRQGRGNTEAFF. This chain connects TRBV7-9 to TRBJ1-1; TRBD1 agrees at 7 bases. The CDR3 has 16 residues. V lost 5 bases and J lost 2; bases outside the gene matches: 11. CDR1 is SEHNR and CDR2 is FQNEAQ in the germline V gene (reference sequence).

This chain connects TRBV2 to TRBJ2-4; weak D call: TRBD1 (6 bases). The CDR3 is 18 residues long. Germline V gives CDR1 SNHLY, CDR2 FYNNEI. V was shortened by 6 bases and J by 1 base, with 22 bases between the two germline ends. The CDR3 protein is CASSATGTDWMAKNIQYF. Written as DNA, the CDR3 is TGTGCCAGCAGCGCAACAGGGACCGATTGGATGGCCAAAAACATTCAGTACTTC.

This sequence joins TRBV12-3 or TRBV12-4 and TRBJ1-5; tentative D call: TRBD1 (5 bases). This CDR3 comprises 13 residues. V was clipped by 3 bases and J by 7 bases, with 10 bases between them. The CDR3 protein is CASSLGGAQPQHF. CDR3 DNA: TGTGCCAGCAGTTTGGGAGGGGCCCAGCCCCAGCATTTT.

The DNA for the CDR3 is TGTGCCAGCTCACCACCGGGAGGGAAGGCCTCTGGAAACACCATATATTTT. Translation gives CASSPPGGKASGNTIYF. This chain joins TRBV18 and TRBJ1-3; no firm D call. The CDR3 extends over 17 amino acids. The V and J ends lost 0 bases and 0 bases respectively, with 12 bases between them. CDR1 and CDR2 (germline): KGHSH, LQKENI.

The rearrangement uses TRBV7-2 and TRBJ1-5, with unresolved D. CDR1 and CDR2 (germline): SGHTA, FQGNSA. The CDR3 loop spans 14 amino acids. Trimming stripped 1 base from V and 7 bases from J, with 11 bases between. The CDR3 here is CASSLETRGQPQHF. In DNA form, the CDR3 reads TGTGCCAGCAGCTTAGAGACCAGAGGGCAGCCCCAGCATTTT.

J is TRBJ1-6 and V is TRBV4-2, with a weak D call TRBD1 (6 bases). CDR1 and CDR2 from the germline V gene are LGHNA and YNFKEQ. Trimming cost V 3 bases and J 6 bases, with 12 bases left between them. This CDR3 spans 15 amino acids. Here the CDR3 DNA reads TGTGCCAGCAGCCAGGCGACAGGAGTTAATTCACCCCTCCACTTT. Translated, it gives CASSQATGVNSPLHF.

This clone was detected once. The chain carries TRBV3-1 (or the pseudogene TRBV3-2) and TRBJ2-7; TRBD1 matches 8 bases. Germline values: CDR1 LGHDT, CDR2 YNNKEL (reference sequence). V was clipped by 3 bases and J by 6 bases; unmatched bases: 7. This CDR3 region has 14 residues. CDR3 sequence (DNA): TGTGCCAGCAGCCACCGGACAGGGAAAGGCGAGCAGTACTTC. It specifies CASSHRTGKGEQYF.

This chain joins TRBV7-3 and TRBJ1-6, with a weak D call TRBD1 (6 bases). This CDR3 spans 16 amino acids. Trimming stripped 3 bases from V and 5 bases from J, with 14 bases between. In germline, CDR1 is SGHTA, CDR2 FQGTGA. CDR3 coding DNA: TGTGCCAGCAGCTTCCCCCCGGACAGACATAATTCACCCCTCCACTTT. Encoded protein: CASSFPPDRHNSPLHF. Drawing the rest from reference TRBV7-3 and TRBJ1-6, the complete variable domain is GAGVSQTPSNKVTEKGKYVELRCDPISGHTALYWYRQSLGQGPEFLIYFQGTGAADDSGLPNDRFFAVRPEGSVSTLKIQRTERGDSAVYLCASSFPPDRHNSPLHFGNGTRLTVT.

CDR3 coding DNA: TGTGCCACCAGTGATCAGGGGGCGAAAGGCTACACCTTC. Amino acid sequence: CATSDQGAKGYTF. V gene TRBV24-1 combines with J gene TRBJ1-2; 8 bases are a match to TRBD1. V shed 3 bases, J shed 8 bases, and the junction held 4 bases outside the gene matches. The CDR3 runs 13 residues. Germline V lookup: CDR1 KGHDR, CDR2 SFDVKD.

V usage is TRBV15 and J usage is TRBJ1-3; 12 bases line up with TRBD1. CDR1 is LNHNV, CDR2 YYDKDF, per germline (reference sequence). J lost 4 bases, V lost 3 bases, and 7 bases had no gene match. There are 17 residues in the CDR3. CDR3: CATSSPGTGGAGNTIYF. The DNA for the CDR3 is TGTGCCACCAGCAGCCCCGGGACAGGGGGCGCCGGAAACACCATATATTTT.

The chain combines TRBV5-4 with TRBJ2-2, with no clear D. Germline CDR1 is SGHNT and CDR2 is YYREEE (reference sequence). Trimming removed 0 bases at V and 7 bases at J, with 10 bases between. This CDR3 contains 14 residues. The CDR3 region has the DNA TGTGCCAGCAGCTTGGACTTTGTAGACGGGGAGCTGTTTTTT. This translates into CASSLDFVDGELFF.

This clone has just a few counts. The J gene is TRBJ2-7, the V gene TRBV7-2; maybe TRBD1 (5 bases). V was clipped by 3 bases and J by 3 bases, with 12 bases between them. Germline CDR1 and CDR2: SGHTA and FQGNSA. The CDR3 covers 14 residues. Written as DNA, the CDR3 is TGTGCCAGCAGCTTGGTGACAGTCGGCTACGAGCAGTACTTC. This translates into CASSLVTVGYEQYF.